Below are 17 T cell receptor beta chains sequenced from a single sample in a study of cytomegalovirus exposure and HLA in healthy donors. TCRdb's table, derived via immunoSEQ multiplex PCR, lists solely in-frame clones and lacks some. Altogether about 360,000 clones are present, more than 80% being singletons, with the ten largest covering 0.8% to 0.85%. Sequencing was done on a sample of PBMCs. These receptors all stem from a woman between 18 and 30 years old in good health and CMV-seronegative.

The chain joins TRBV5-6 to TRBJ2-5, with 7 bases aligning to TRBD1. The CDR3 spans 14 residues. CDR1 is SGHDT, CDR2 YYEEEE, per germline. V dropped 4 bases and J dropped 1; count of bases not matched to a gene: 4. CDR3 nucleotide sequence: TGTGCCAGCAGCCATGGGACAGCCCAAGAGACCCAGTACTTC. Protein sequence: CASSHGTAQETQYF. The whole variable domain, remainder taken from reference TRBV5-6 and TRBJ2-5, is DAGVTQSPTHLIKTRGQQVTLRCSPKSGHDTVSWYQQALGQGPQFIFQYYEEEERQRGNFPDRFSGHQFPNYSSELNVNALLLGDSALYLCASSHGTAQETQYFGPGTRLLVL.

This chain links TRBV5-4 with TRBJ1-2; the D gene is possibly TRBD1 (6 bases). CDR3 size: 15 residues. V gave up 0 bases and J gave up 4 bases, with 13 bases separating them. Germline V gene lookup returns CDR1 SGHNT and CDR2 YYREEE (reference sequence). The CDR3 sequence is CASSLGGPASYGYTF. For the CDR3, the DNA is TGTGCCAGCAGCTTGGGGGGGCCCGCCAGCTATGGCTACACCTTC.

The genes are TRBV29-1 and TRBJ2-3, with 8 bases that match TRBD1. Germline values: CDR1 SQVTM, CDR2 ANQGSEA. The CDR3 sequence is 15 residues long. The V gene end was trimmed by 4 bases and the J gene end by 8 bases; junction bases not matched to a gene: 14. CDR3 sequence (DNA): TGCAGCGTTGGAAACACGAGGACAGGGACTGCTACGCAGTATTTT. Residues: CSVGNTRTGTATQYF.

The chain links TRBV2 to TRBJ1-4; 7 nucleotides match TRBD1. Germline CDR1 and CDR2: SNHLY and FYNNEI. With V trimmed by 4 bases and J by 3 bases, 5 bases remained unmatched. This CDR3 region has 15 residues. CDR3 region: CASSVNRGANEKLFF. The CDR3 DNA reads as TGTGCCAGCAGTGTGAACAGGGGTGCTAATGAAAAACTGTTTTTT.

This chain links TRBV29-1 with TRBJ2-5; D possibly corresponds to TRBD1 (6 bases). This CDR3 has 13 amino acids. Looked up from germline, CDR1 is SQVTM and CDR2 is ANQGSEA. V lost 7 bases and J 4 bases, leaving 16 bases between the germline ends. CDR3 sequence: CSGQTGIGETQYF. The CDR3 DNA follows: TGCAGCGGACAAACAGGGATTGGAGAGACCCAGTACTTC.

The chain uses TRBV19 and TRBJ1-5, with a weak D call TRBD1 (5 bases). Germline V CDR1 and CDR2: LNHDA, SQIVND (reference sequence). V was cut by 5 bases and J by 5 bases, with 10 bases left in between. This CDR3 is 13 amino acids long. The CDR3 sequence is CASSETVHQPQHF. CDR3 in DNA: TGTGCCAGTAGTGAGACAGTGCATCAGCCCCAGCATTTT.

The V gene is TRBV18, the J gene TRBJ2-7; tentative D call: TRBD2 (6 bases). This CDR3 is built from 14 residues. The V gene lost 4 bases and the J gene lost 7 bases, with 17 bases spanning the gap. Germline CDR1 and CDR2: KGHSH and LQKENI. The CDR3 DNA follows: TGTGCCAGCTCACAGCAACGGGAGTTTGAAGAGCAGTACTTC. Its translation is CASSQQREFEEQYF.

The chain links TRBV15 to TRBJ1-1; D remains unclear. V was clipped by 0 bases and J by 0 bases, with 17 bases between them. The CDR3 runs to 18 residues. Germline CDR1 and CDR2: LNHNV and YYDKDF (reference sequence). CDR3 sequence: CATSRDTEWATLNTEAFF. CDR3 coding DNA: TGTGCCACCAGCAGAGATACGGAATGGGCCACGTTGAACACTGAAGCTTTCTTT. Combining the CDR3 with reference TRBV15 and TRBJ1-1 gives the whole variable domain DAMVIQNPRYQVTQFGKPVTLSCSQTLNHNVMYWYQQKSSQAPKLLFHYYDKDFNNEADTPDNFQSRRPNTSFCFLDIRSPGLGDTAMYLCATSRDTEWATLNTEAFFGQGTRLTVV.

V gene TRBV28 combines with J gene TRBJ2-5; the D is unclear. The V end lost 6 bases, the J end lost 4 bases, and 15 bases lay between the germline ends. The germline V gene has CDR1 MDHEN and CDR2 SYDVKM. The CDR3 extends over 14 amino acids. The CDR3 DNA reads TGTGCCAGCAGGTTCGCGGCAGCCAGAGAGACCCAGTACTTC. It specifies CASRFAAARETQYF.

The CDR3: CASGWTGVADTEAFF. CDR3 DNA sequence: TGCGCCAGCGGTTGGACAGGGGTTGCCGACACTGAAGCTTTCTTT. The chain has TRBV5-1 and TRBJ1-1, with TRBD1 identical over 9 bases. The germline CDR1 and CDR2 sequences are SGHRS and YFSETQ. The CDR3 spans 15 residues. Trimming at V came to 7 bases and at J to 3 bases, leaving 10 bases not matched to a gene.

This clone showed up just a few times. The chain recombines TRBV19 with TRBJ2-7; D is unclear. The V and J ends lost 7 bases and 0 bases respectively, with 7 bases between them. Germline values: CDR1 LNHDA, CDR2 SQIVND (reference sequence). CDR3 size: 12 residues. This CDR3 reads CASMSSSYEQYF. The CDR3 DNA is TGTGCCAGTATGTCCAGCTCCTACGAGCAGTACTTC.

This CDR3 is CARQGDRAYEQYF. For the CDR3, the DNA is TGTGCCAGACAGGGGGATCGGGCCTACGAGCAGTACTTC. The chain uses TRBV27 and TRBJ2-7, with TRBD1 identical over 8 bases. V was clipped by 9 bases and J by 2 bases; unmatched bases: 6. The germline V gene has CDR1 MNHEY and CDR2 SMNVEV (reference sequence). This CDR3 spans 13 amino acids.

CDR3 DNA sequence: TGTGCCTGGACTTACACCGGGGAGCTGTTTTTT. Residues: CAWTYTGELFF. The genes are TRBV30 and TRBJ2-2; D is unclear. CDR1 and CDR2 from the germline V gene are GTSNPN and SVGIG (reference sequence). Trimming took off 4 bases at V and 3 bases at J, with 3 bases between the two ends. This CDR3 has 11 amino acids.

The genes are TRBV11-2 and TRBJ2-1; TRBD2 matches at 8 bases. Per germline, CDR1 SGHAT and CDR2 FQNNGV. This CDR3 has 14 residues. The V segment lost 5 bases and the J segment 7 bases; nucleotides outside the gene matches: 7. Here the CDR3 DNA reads TGTGCCAGCAGCAGCCCGGGCGGGAGGAATGAGCAGTTCTTC. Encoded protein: CASSSPGGRNEQFF.

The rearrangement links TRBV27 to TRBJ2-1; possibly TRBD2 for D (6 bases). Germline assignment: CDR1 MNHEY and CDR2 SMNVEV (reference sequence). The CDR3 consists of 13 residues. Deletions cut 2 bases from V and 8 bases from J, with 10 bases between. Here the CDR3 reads CASSLRPGDEQFF. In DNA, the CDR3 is TGTGCCAGCAGTTTACGTCCGGGGGATGAGCAGTTCTTC.

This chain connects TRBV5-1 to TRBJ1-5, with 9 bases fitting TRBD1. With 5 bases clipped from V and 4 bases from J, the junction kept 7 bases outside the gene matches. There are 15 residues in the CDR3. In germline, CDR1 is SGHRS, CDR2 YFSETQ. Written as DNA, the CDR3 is TGCGCCAGCAGAAAAGGGACAGGGCTTAATCAGCCCCAGCATTTT. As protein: CASRKGTGLNQPQHF.

CDR3 in amino acids: CASSYATGRGEQYF. The CDR3 bases are TGTGCCAGCAGTTACGCCACAGGGCGAGGCGAGCAGTACTTC. The chain employs TRBV6-5 and TRBJ2-7; D possibly corresponds to TRBD1 (6 bases). Germline V gene sequence: CDR1 MNHEY, CDR2 SVGAGI. V was clipped by 2 bases and J by 6 bases, with 14 bases between them. The CDR3 has 14 residues.